These 20 T cell receptor beta chains were all obtained from the same sample, sequenced in a study of blood T cell repertoires in COVID-19. Generated by immunoSEQ multiplex PCR, the TCRdb table keeps only in-frame clones and is missing some. The table records 20,000 to 30,000 clones, 92% of them present only once. The sample consisted of peripheral blood. The receptors were gathered from a human donor in a cohort sampled during active COVID-19.

The chain recombines TRBV7-2 with TRBJ2-7; the D gene is possibly TRBD2 (5 bases). Trimming removed 1 base at V and 6 bases at J, with 7 bases between. CDR3 length equals 12 residues. CDR1 SGHTA and CDR2 FQGNSA come from the germline V gene. Here the CDR3 reads CASSLGGSEQYF. The CDR3, as DNA: TGTGCCAGCAGCTTAGGAGGGAGCGAGCAGTACTTC.

The chain uses TRBV11-2 and TRBJ1-2; D uncertain. In germline, CDR1 is SGHAT, CDR2 FQNNGV. The CDR3 is 14 residues long. Trimming took off 4 bases at V and 8 bases at J, with 17 bases between the two ends. The CDR3 here is CASSSLRDTRGYTF. For the CDR3, the DNA is TGTGCCAGCAGCTCCCTGCGGGATACGAGGGGCTACACCTTC.

The chain is built from TRBV2 and TRBJ2-7; D unclear. The CDR3 is made up of 13 amino acids. V was trimmed by 4 bases and J by 2 bases, leaving 9 bases between them. Germline V gene data show CDR1 as SNHLY and CDR2 as FYNNEI. The CDR3 loop reads CASSVDFAYEQYF. As DNA, the CDR3 is TGTGCCAGCAGTGTCGACTTCGCCTACGAGCAGTACTTC.

The chain joins TRBV18 to TRBJ2-7, with 7 bases matching TRBD1. The CDR3 sequence is 12 residues long. V lost 3 bases and J lost 6; bases outside the gene matches: 2. Per germline, CDR1 KGHSH and CDR2 LQKENI. CDR3 in DNA: TGTGCCAGCTCACCTGGGACAGCCGAGCAGTACGTC. Its protein product is CASSPGTAEQYV.

The rearrangement uses TRBV15 and TRBJ2-3, with a possible D match to TRBD2 (7 bases). This CDR3 spans 14 amino acids. The germline gives CDR1 LNHNV, CDR2 YYDKDF (reference sequence). The ends were cut back, 8 bases at V and 7 bases at J, with 19 bases in the middle. CDR3 coding DNA: TGTGCCACCCAGACAGGACTAGGGCGGAATACGCAGTATTTT. Its protein is CATQTGLGRNTQYF. The variable domain in full, completed from reference TRBV15 and TRBJ2-3, reads DAMVIQNPRYQVTQFGKPVTLSCSQTLNHNVMYWYQQKSSQAPKLLFHYYDKDFNNEADTPDNFQSRRPNTSFCFLDIRSPGLGDTAMYLCATQTGLGRNTQYFGPGTRLTVL.

The rearrangement uses TRBV27 and TRBJ2-2; 8 positions agree with TRBD2. This CDR3 contains 14 residues. Germline V CDR1 and CDR2: MNHEY, SMNVEV (reference sequence). Unmatched junction bases numbered 2, after V lost 8 bases and J lost 0 bases. The CDR3 nucleotides are TGTGCCAGCTTAGCGGGGACGAACACCGGGGAGCTGTTTTTT. This translates into CASLAGTNTGELFF.

V and J are TRBV2 and TRBJ1-6, with D perhaps TRBD1 (5 bases). The CDR3 totals 15 residues. Trimming took off 6 bases at V and 8 bases at J, with 17 bases between the two ends. Germline CDR1 reads SNHLY; CDR2 reads FYNNEI. This CDR3 reads CASRETVKLHSPLHF. DNA for the CDR3: TGTGCCAGCAGGGAGACAGTAAAACTCCATTCACCCCTCCACTTT.

The rearrangement uses TRBV24-1 and TRBJ2-7, with D uncertain. This CDR3 is 12 amino acids long. Germline V gene lookup returns CDR1 KGHDR and CDR2 SFDVKD. Trimming removed 9 bases at V and 6 bases at J, with 14 bases between. The CDR3 region is CATSSPQAEQYV. CDR3 DNA: TGTGCCACCTCCTCCCCCCAGGCCGAGCAGTACGTC.

The chain recombines TRBV7-9 with TRBJ2-1, with 9 nucleotides matching TRBD2. The CDR3 is 14 amino acids. V lost 3 bases, J lost 6 bases, and 3 bases stayed unmatched. Germline-derived CDR1 and CDR2 are SEHNR and FQNEAQ (reference sequence). In DNA form, the CDR3 reads TGTGCCAGCAGCTTGGTAGCGGGGGTCAATGAGCAGTTCTTC. This encodes CASSLVAGVNEQFF.

For the CDR3, the DNA is TGTGCCAGCAGTCCCCTCTATGGCTACACCTTC. Translated, it gives CASSPLYGYTF. This chain links TRBV28 with TRBJ1-2, with unresolved D. The CDR3 loop spans 11 amino acids. The V gene's germline CDR1 is MDHEN and CDR2 SYDVKM. Trimming pared 5 bases from V and 4 bases from J, leaving 5 bases between.

This clone was detected once. V and J are TRBV5-1 and TRBJ1-4; D remains unclear. Germline V lookup: CDR1 SGHRS, CDR2 YFSETQ. This CDR3 has 15 amino acids. V was trimmed by 2 bases and J by 4 bases, leaving 12 bases between them. CDR3 protein: CASSFGRAHNEKLFF. The DNA for the CDR3 is TGCGCCAGCAGCTTCGGGAGGGCCCATAATGAAAAACTGTTTTTT.

This rearrangement joins TRBV5-3 to TRBJ2-7, with D hard to call. TRBV5-3 is an open reading frame, and its role is uncertain. This CDR3 spans 14 amino acids. The V end lost 1 base, the J end lost 2 bases, and 10 bases lay between the germline ends. CDR3 sequence: CARSLTAHTYEQYF. The CDR3 coding sequence is TGTGCCAGAAGCTTGACCGCACATACCTACGAGCAGTACTTC.

This chain uses TRBV7-9 with TRBJ2-1, with TRBD1 matching over 7 bases. V shed 7 bases and J 9 bases; nucleotides not matched to a gene: 12. Germline CDR1 and CDR2: SEHNR and FQNEAQ (reference sequence). This CDR3 is built from 14 residues. This chain's CDR3 is CASNFSRGYGEQFF. In DNA form, the CDR3 reads TGTGCCAGCAACTTCAGCAGGGGGTACGGTGAGCAGTTCTTC.

The V gene is TRBV4-1, the J gene TRBJ1-2; TRBD1 is a possible D gene (5 bases). Germline lookup yields CDR1 MGHRA and CDR2 YSYEKL. CDR3 length: 13 residues. Trimming took 3 bases from V and 8 from J, leaving 13 bases between them. DNA of the CDR3: TGCGCCAGCAGCCACCCCTATCGGGGGGGCTACACCTTC. It codes for CASSHPYRGGYTF.

V is TRBV6-4 and J is TRBJ2-3; the match to TRBD2 covers 12 bases. This CDR3 region has 17 residues. Trimming took 3 bases from V and 0 from J; bases not matched to a gene: 4. The germline CDR1 and CDR2 sequences are MRHNA and SNTAGT. CDR3 sequence (DNA): TGTGCCAGCAGTGAGAGACTAGCGGGGGAGAGCACAGATACGCAGTATTTT. This gives the protein CASSERLAGESTDTQYF.

The rearrangement links TRBV12-2 to TRBJ1-2; the table names TRBD1, a call not compared with the DNA. TRBV12-2 is an annotated pseudogene. This CDR3 is 14 amino acids long. As DNA, the CDR3 is TGTGCAAGTCGCAATCAGGGGCGAGGTTATGGCTACACCTTC. It translates to CASRNQGRGYGYTF.

As for this clone: At one boundary the junction diverges from the germline segment, which might be a read error. The chain recombines TRBV19 with TRBJ2-2, with 7 bases that match TRBD2. The CDR3 has 16 residues. The germline V gene has CDR1 LNHDA and CDR2 SQIVND (reference sequence). CDR3 sequence (DNA): TGTGCCAGTAGTAATGCAGTCGGGGGGAACACCAGGGAGCTGTTTTTT. This codes for CASSNAVGGNTRELFF.

The J gene is TRBJ1-1, the V gene TRBV7-9; D gene uncertain. Trimming removed 7 bases from V and 10 bases from J, with 10 bases in between. The V gene's germline CDR1 is SEHNR and CDR2 FQNEAQ (reference sequence). The CDR3 has 10 residues. The CDR3 DNA follows: TGTGCCAGCATGGAGGCGGGAGCTTTCTTT. Protein: CASMEAGAFF.

This clone showed up just once. The genes are TRBV7-2 and TRBJ1-2, with TRBD1 identical over 8 bases. With 1 base clipped from V and 7 bases from J, the junction kept 11 bases outside the gene matches. The length of the CDR3 is 16 residues. Germline-derived CDR1 and CDR2 are SGHTA and FQGNSA. The CDR3 region has the DNA TGTGCCAGCAGCTTAGGGACAGGGCCCTCGACTACTGGCTACACCTTC. Translation gives CASSLGTGPSTTGYTF. Supplemented by reference TRBV7-2 and TRBJ1-2, the full variable domain reads GAGVSQSPSNKVTEKGKDVELRCDPISGHTALYWYRQSLGQGLEFLIYFQGNSAPDKSGLPSDRFSAERTGGSVSTLTIQRTQQEDSAVYLCASSLGTGPSTTGYTFGSGTRLTVV.

This clone was observed a single time. The chain couples TRBV9 to TRBJ1-3; D remains unclear. V lost 0 bases and J lost 0, with 7 bases in between. This CDR3 spans 15 amino acids. Per the germline V gene, CDR1 is SGDLS and CDR2 is YYNGEE. The CDR3 region has the DNA TGTGCCAGCAGCGTAGAGGCGGGCTCTGGAAACACCATATATTTT. Protein: CASSVEAGSGNTIYF.